The text below deals with one T cell receptor beta chain. Its cognate antigen has yet to be identified. Per-nucleotide qualities are absent, and no much larger clonotype sits a single base away. The germline V gene (reference sequence) specifies GTSNPN as CDR1 and SVGIG as CDR2. The CDR3, cysteine through phenylalanine, is 13 amino acids long. Solely the CDR3 DNA is kept, with 39 bases framed from the first base. A distance of 9 bases separates the germline ends of V and J, which lose 0 bases and 4 bases respectively. Donors were 39 systemically healthy Caucasian individuals from Russia aged roughly 6 to 90 years. Each donor gave ten milliliters of peripheral blood, collected into EDTA-treated Vacutainer tubes. Ficoll-Paque density-gradient centrifugation was used to isolate PBMCs, with at least 6.5 million per sample. Total RNA, at least 5 micrograms per sample, was extracted from PBMCs with Trizol reagent. The percentages of naive CD45RAhigh/CD27high T cells were determined by flow cytometry on a PBMC aliquot from every donor.

The data are from a study of blood T cells in healthy people across ages (dated by TCRdb to about 2015). Regarding the complete study: Template switching captured roughly one uniquely barcoded TCR beta cDNA molecule per two T cells in model experiments. Four age groups were formed from the donors: young (average roughly 15 years), middle-aged (just under 40), aged (roughly 58) and long-lived (roughly 81). To avoid experimental bias, donors of different ages were distributed randomly across sequencing lanes. To track age-related changes in TCR beta repertoire diversity, the study relied on deep sequencing normalized with unique cDNA molecular identifiers. Using the same blood draw, the study looked at two additional independent replicas of 1 million unique cDNA reads for two donors, one aged 18 to 30 and the other aged 80 or older. Study-level results and caveats: The long-lived group showed more naive CD4+ T cells, fewer expanded clones and increased TCR diversity than the aged group, suggesting age selection. Bulk unsorted PBMC profiling prevented conclusive comparison of naive and antigen-experienced compartments. Because donor CMV infection status was unknown, age-related changes in expanded clonotypes were potentially confounded. As age increased, observed TCR beta diversity per million T cells dropped in a roughly linear way, and a significant reduction was already evident by age around 41. Total diversity estimates from one million sequenced T cells were considered lower bounds and underestimates. Observed TCR beta diversity correlated strongly with the percentage of naive T cells measured by flow cytometry.

Receptors were amplified or captured by 5' RACE. The sequencer listed for this sample is Illumina HiSeq 2500. A second PCR of roughly 7 to 11 cycles was performed with a sample-barcoded 5' primer and a J-beta primer mix. A template-switch 5' adaptor carrying 12 random nucleotides introduced a unique molecular identifier onto each TCR beta cDNA molecule. Each sample yielded at least 2.5 million CDR3-containing paired-end reads. All of the RNA was converted into first-strand cDNA using the Mint cDNA synthesis kit, with a TRBC-specific oligonucleotide serving as the primer. After uracil-DNA glycosylase treatment, a first 18-cycle PCR used universal primers M1SS and BC2_uni_R on all cDNA. The published analysis was carried out like this. Normalization of each sample was performed by random selection of 1 million high-quality reads, each carrying a distinct molecular identifier. Instead of being binned into consensus sequences, reads that shared molecular identifiers were thrown out. MiTCR, with a Q25 quality threshold and the strictest error-elimination algorithm, was used for CDR3 identification, clonotype clustering and error correction. A nonparametric unseen species model with Euler transformation was used to estimate a lower bound on total TCR beta diversity. TCRdb passed the public sequencing reads through fastp at Q25 and MiXCR, retaining productive beta sequences. Under each unique CDR3 protein, matching rows form one entry showing the most common genes and DNA. These V and J calls derive from TCRdb rather than the authors' analysis. Across this sample there are roughly 680,000 distinct CDR3 sequences, with over 40% seen only once. The ten largest make up around an eighth of the sample.

The sequence came from a woman of 80 years or more in good health. The V and J genes are TRBV30 and TRBJ2-5, with no confidently assigned D gene. Sequenced input: blood. The sequenced DNA: TGTGCCTGGAGTGTACAGTGGGGAGAGACCCAGTACTTC. It translates as CAWSVQWGETQYF.